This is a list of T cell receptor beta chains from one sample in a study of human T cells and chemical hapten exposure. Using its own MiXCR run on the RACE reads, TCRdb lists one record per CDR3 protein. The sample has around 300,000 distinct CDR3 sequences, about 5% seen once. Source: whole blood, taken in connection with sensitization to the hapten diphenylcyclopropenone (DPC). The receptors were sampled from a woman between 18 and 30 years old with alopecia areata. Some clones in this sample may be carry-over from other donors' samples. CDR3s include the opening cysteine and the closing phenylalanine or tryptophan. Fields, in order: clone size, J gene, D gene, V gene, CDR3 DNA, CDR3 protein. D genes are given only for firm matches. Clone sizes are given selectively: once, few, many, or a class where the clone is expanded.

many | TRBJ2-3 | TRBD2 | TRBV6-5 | TGTGCCAGCAGTTACCGCGGGGGGTCTAGCACAGATACGCAGTATTTT | CASSYRGGSSTDTQYF
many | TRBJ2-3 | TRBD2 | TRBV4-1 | TGCGCCAGCAGCCAAGGCGCGGGGGGGCGGGCTAACGCAGATACGCAGTATTTT | CASSQGAGGRANADTQYF
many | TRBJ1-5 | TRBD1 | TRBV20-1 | TGCAGTGCTAGGAAGGGACAGGGAAATCAGCCCCAGCATTTT | CSARKGQGNQPQHF
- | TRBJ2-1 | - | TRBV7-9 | TGTGCCAGCAGGTTTGGACCTGAGGGGTACAATGAGCAGTTCTTC | CASRFGPEGYNEQFF
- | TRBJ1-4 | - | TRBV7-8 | TGTGCCAGCAAAAGACAGGAAAATGAAAAACTGTTTTTT | CASKRQENEKLFF
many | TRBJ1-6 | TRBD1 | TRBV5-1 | TGCGCCAGCAGCTTGGAGGGACAGGGGGATAATTCACCCCTCCACTTT | CASSLEGQGDNSPLHF
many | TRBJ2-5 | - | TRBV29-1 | TGCAGCGTTATGGGGGGAGAGACCCAGTACTTC | CSVMGGETQYF
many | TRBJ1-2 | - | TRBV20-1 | TGCAGTGCTTTCCCCTGGACAAGGGAAAATCATGGCTACACCTTC | CSAFPWTRENHGYTF
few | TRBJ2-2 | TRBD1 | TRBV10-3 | TGTGCCATCAGGGGACAGGGGGCAAACACCGGGGAGCTGTTTTTT | CAIRGQGANTGELFF
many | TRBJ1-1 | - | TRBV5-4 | TGTGCCAGCAGCCTCCTAGCCGACACTGAAGCTTTCTTT | CASSLLADTEAFF
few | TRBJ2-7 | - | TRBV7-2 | TGTGCCAGCAGCCGACGTGGCGGGGGCCGCGAGCAGTACTTC | CASSRRGGGREQYF
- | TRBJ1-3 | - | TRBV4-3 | TGCGCCAGCAGCCAAGATGTCAGCGACTCTGGAAACACCATATATTTT | CASSQDVSDSGNTIYF
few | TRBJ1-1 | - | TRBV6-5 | TGTGCCAGCAGTTACTCGATGACAGAAGGCACTGAAGCTTTCTTT | CASSYSMTEGTEAFF
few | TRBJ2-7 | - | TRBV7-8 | TGTGCCAGCAGCGACCGGGGCTACGAGCAGTACTTC | CASSDRGYEQYF
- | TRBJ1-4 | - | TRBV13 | TGTGCCAGCAGCTTGGTGGGGAGTGCTAATGAAAAACTGTTTTTT | CASSLVGSANEKLFF
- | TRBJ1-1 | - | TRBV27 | TGTGCCAGCAGTCCTCTCCGACAGACCAATGAAGCTTTCTTT | CASSPLRQTNEAFF
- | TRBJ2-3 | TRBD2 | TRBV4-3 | TGCGCCAGCAGCCAAGAGGGGACTACTTCTAGCACAGATACGCAGTATTTT | CASSQEGTTSSTDTQYF
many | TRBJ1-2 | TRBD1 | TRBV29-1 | TGCAGCGTACGACAGGGAGCTTATGGCTACACCTTC | CSVRQGAYGYTF
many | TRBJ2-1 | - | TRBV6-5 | TGTGCCAGCAGTTACTACTCAACTATCACCGAGCAGTTCTTC | CASSYYSTITEQFF
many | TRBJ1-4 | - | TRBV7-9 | TGTGCCAGCAGCTTGGAGCCCCTAAAAAATGAAAAACTGTTTTTT | CASSLEPLKNEKLFF
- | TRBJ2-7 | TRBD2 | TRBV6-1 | TGTGCCAGCACCCCAACCCCCGGGGGGAGCGGATTTTACTCCTACGAGCAGTACTTC | CASTPTPGGSGFYSYEQYF
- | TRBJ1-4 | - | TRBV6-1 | TGTGCCAGCAGTTCCTCAGGAGGAACGCTTAATGAAAAACTGTTTTTT | CASSSSGGTLNEKLFF
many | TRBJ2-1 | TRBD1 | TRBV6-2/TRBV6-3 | TGTGCCAGCAGTTACTCACAGGGGGAAGGAAGTGAGCAGTTCTTC | CASSYSQGEGSEQFF
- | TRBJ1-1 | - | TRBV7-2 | TGTGCCAGCAGCTCCCGGGAGGGGGGGACTGAAGCTTTCTTT | CASSSREGGTEAFF